The source of this T cell receptor beta chain is a study of blood T cell repertoires in COVID-19. Study at large: Sites across the United States, Italy and Spain contributed samples from acute and convalescent COVID-19.

Assay used: immunoSEQ multiplex PCR; TCRdb lists only in-frame clones, some missing. The sample holds hundreds of thousands of clones, around 80% seen once. Per the germline V gene, CDR1 is SQVTM and CDR2 is ANQGSEA. CDR3 length: 13 residues. Between the trimmed V and J ends, which lost 1 base and 3 bases, there was a span of 7 bases. Sequenced sample: peripheral blood. The clonotype comes from a woman of 80 years or more with active or convalescent COVID-19. This sequence joins TRBV29-1 and TRBJ2-1, with D unresolved. The CDR3 protein is CSVEGDIYNEQFF. Here the CDR3 DNA reads TGCAGCGTTGAAGGTGACATCTACAATGAGCAGTTCTTC.